This T cell receptor beta chain was sequenced in a study of cytomegalovirus exposure and HLA in healthy donors. Primers included in the PCR were 60 Vbeta and 13 Jbeta primers. Data came from immunoSEQ multiplex PCR; TCRdb stores just in-frame clones and leaves some out. The sample has roughly 150,000 clones, 84% seen once. Of note for this clone: Its antigen is undetermined.

Whole-study results and caveats: What TCR beta sequences reportedly achieved was accurate prediction of HLA-A and HLA-B alleles in most subjects. Reportedly, a later analysis found an Asian-associated ancestry cluster had fewer N-insertions than the approximately 640-donor mean. Immune exposure data for these donors was limited to CMV serostatus.

The material sequenced was PBMCs. The origin of this receptor is a man aged 30 to 45 in good health and CMV-seronegative.

Here the CDR3 reads CASSTDRDEQFF. DNA for the CDR3: TGTGCCAGCAGCACGGACAGGGATGAGCAGTTCTTC. The chain uses TRBV7-9 and TRBJ2-1, with 8 bases identical to TRBD1. The V and J ends lost 5 bases and 8 bases, in that order; junction bases with no gene match: 2. This CDR3 contains 12 residues. Germline CDR1 reads SEHNR; CDR2 reads FQNEAQ (reference sequence).